This TCR beta chain was obtained from a study of early T cells in non-severe SARS-CoV-2 infection. This CDR3 is 17 amino acids long. The V end was cut by 3 bases, the J end by 1 base, with 15 bases between. Looked up from germline, CDR1 is LGHNA and CDR2 is YSLEER. Individual cDNA molecules were tagged with unique molecular identifiers, the study reported. TCRdb re-called the 5' RACE reads through MiXCR, storing one row per CDR3 protein. Counted here are under 70,000 distinct CDR3 sequences, less than 5% occurring once; the ten biggest clones make up approximately 5%. The sequencing sample was made of whole blood. This rearrangement joins TRBV4-3 to TRBJ2-2, with D possibly called TRBD1 or TRBD2 (5 bases each). This sequence originates from an adult who was a healthcare worker with PCR-confirmed SARS-CoV-2 infection or an uninfected control (not recorded which). The CDR3 nucleotides read TGCGCCAGCAGCCAGCCCCGGGACCGCCTGAACACCGGGGAGCTGTTTTTT. This codes for CASSQPRDRLNTGELFF.